This entry lists 27 T cell receptor beta chains sequenced from one sample in a study of blood T cells in healthy people across ages. A second PCR, run for roughly 7 to 12 cycles, used a sample-barcoded 5' primer plus a J-beta primer mix. Using its own MiXCR run on the 5' RACE reads, TCRdb lists one record per CDR3 protein. Of some 700,000 distinct CDR3 sequences listed, approximately 43% are singletons. What was sequenced was blood. The receptors originated from an older woman in good health.

The chain is built from TRBV12-3 or TRBV12-4 and TRBJ2-3; D unresolved. V gave up 3 bases and J gave up 1 base, with 14 bases separating them. This CDR3 has 16 amino acids. The CDR3 nucleotides read TGTGCCAGCAGTTTCCGGTCGGTCCCCGGCACAGATACGCAGTATTTT. This translates into CASSFRSVPGTDTQYF.

This clonotype was seen a few times. The chain links TRBV4-2 to TRBJ2-3; 9 bases are shared with TRBD2. This CDR3 region has 17 residues. J lost 4 bases, V lost 0 bases, and 8 bases had no gene match. Looked up from germline, CDR1 is LGHNA and CDR2 is YNFKEQ. The CDR3 region is CASSQDSGGGAADTQYF. CDR3 DNA sequence: TGTGCCAGCAGCCAAGATTCCGGCGGGGGGGCCGCAGATACGCAGTATTTT.

There are a few counts of this clonotype. The rearrangement uses TRBV19 and TRBJ2-7, with 9 bases lining up with TRBD2. The CDR3 has 16 residues. CDR1 LNHDA and CDR2 SQIVND come from the germline V gene (reference sequence). J gave up 2 bases and V 5 bases, and 10 bases lay outside the gene matches. In DNA form, the CDR3 reads TGTGCCAGTAGTGGCGAAAGGGGACTAGCCACCTACGAGCAGTACTTC. Residues: CASSGERGLATYEQYF.

V and J are TRBV10-2 and TRBJ2-3; TRBD2 agrees at 8 bases. In germline, CDR1 is WSHSY, CDR2 SAAADI. This CDR3 has 15 amino acids. V shed 4 bases and J 0 bases; nucleotides not matched to a gene: 3. As DNA, the CDR3 is TGCGCCAGCAGTGGGTCTAGCGGGAGCACAGATACGCAGTATTTT. Translated: CASSGSSGSTDTQYF.

CDR3 coding DNA: TGCGCCAGCAGAAGGGGACAGGCCTCCGGGAATTCACCCCTCCACTTT. Protein product: CASRRGQASGNSPLHF. The V and J genes are TRBV5-1 and TRBJ1-6, with 8 bases lining up with TRBD1. V lost 5 bases to trimming and J lost 7 bases; unmatched junction nucleotides: 11. This CDR3 has 16 amino acids. Per the germline V gene, CDR1 is SGHRS and CDR2 is YFSETQ.

This clonotype was counted only a few times. The genes are TRBV20-1 and TRBJ2-1, with 11 bases identical to TRBD2. With V trimmed by 3 bases and J by 4 bases, 8 bases remained unmatched. CDR1 DFQATT and CDR2 SNEGSKA come from the germline V gene (reference sequence). CDR3 length: 16 amino acids. DNA for the CDR3: TGCAGTGCTAGGGCTACCGGGACTAGCGGATACAATGAGCAGTTCTTC. It codes for CSARATGTSGYNEQFF.

The chain has TRBV18 and TRBJ2-7; D unresolved. Trimming took 3 bases from V and 3 from J, leaving 9 bases between them. Germline V CDR1 and CDR2: KGHSH, LQKENI. This CDR3 is built from 13 residues. As DNA, the CDR3 is TGTGCCAGCTCACCCGAGGAATTCTACGAGCAGTACTTC. Its translation: CASSPEEFYEQYF.

This clonotype was seen only a few times. This chain connects TRBV5-1 to TRBJ2-5; 9 nucleotides line up with TRBD1. V lost 7 bases, J lost 5 bases, and 9 bases stayed unmatched. CDR1 and CDR2 from the germline V gene are SGHRS and YFSETQ. There are 14 residues in the CDR3. The CDR3 reads CASSTGGRSETQYF. CDR3 in DNA: TGCGCCAGCTCCACAGGGGGCAGATCGGAGACCCAGTACTTC.

The V call is TRBV7-9, the J call TRBJ1-2; the D is unclear. In germline, CDR1 is SEHNR, CDR2 FQNEAQ (reference sequence). V lost 5 bases, J lost 9 bases, and 13 bases lay in between. The CDR3 is made up of 12 amino acids. The CDR3 protein is CASSQISGSYTF. The CDR3 DNA reads as TGTGCCAGCAGCCAAATCTCCGGGAGCTACACCTTC.

This clonotype was detected a few times. The CDR3 loop reads CSAPGGERTEAFF. Written as DNA, the CDR3 is TGCAGTGCTCCTGGGGGGGAGCGAACTGAAGCTTTCTTT. The J gene is TRBJ1-1, the V gene TRBV20-1, with a tentative D call TRBD1 (5 bases). This CDR3 spans 13 amino acids. CDR1 DFQATT and CDR2 SNEGSKA come from the germline V gene (reference sequence). Trimming removed 5 bases at V and 5 bases at J, with 15 bases between.

In this sample, this clonotype turned up many times. The V gene is TRBV5-4, the J gene TRBJ1-2; D is perhaps TRBD1 (6 bases). V gave up 3 bases and J gave up 2 bases, with 14 bases separating them. The germline V gene encodes CDR1 SGHNT and CDR2 YYREEE (reference sequence). The CDR3 consists of 15 residues. Written as DNA, the CDR3 is TGTGCCAGCAGCTACCAACAGGGTGTGAACTATGGCTACACCTTC. As protein: CASSYQQGVNYGYTF.

V usage is TRBV20-1 and J usage is TRBJ2-3; TRBD2 is a possible D gene (6 bases). The germline CDR1 and CDR2 sequences are DFQATT and SNEGSKA (reference sequence). The CDR3 covers 16 residues. V lost 7 bases and J lost 0, with 20 bases in between. This CDR3 is CSVLAPLEGSTDTQYF. The DNA of the CDR3 is TGCAGTGTGCTAGCCCCCCTGGAGGGAAGCACAGATACGCAGTATTTT.

The chain has TRBV9 and TRBJ2-1; the match to TRBD2 covers 12 bases. V shed 0 bases and J 14 bases; nucleotides not matched to a gene: 6. The CDR3 runs 14 residues. Germline V gene lookup returns CDR1 SGDLS and CDR2 YYNGEE. CDR3 in amino acids: CASSVAPTSGSKFF. CDR3 nucleotide sequence: TGTGCCAGCAGCGTAGCTCCGACTAGCGGGAGCAAGTTCTTC.

About this clonotype itself: A much larger clonotype is one base distant, so this may be a read error. This chain connects TRBV20-1 to TRBJ2-7; 7 nucleotides line up with TRBD2. Germline lookup yields CDR1 DFQATT and CDR2 SNEGSKA (reference sequence). The CDR3 has 13 residues. V lost 2 bases and J lost 0; bases outside the gene matches: 1. CDR3 residues: CSARLAASYEQYF. CDR3 nucleotide sequence: TGCAGTGCTAGACTAGCGGCCTCCTACGAGCAGTACTTC.

This clonotype has a count of ten or more. The chain combines TRBV14 with TRBJ2-7; maybe TRBD2 (5 bases). This CDR3 is 13 amino acids long. Trimming cost V 1 base and J 4 bases, with 8 bases left between them. Germline V CDR1 and CDR2: SGHDN, FVKESK. The CDR3 nucleotides are TGTGCCAGCAGCCAAGGGCCGGGATACGAGCAGTACTTC. This encodes CASSQGPGYEQYF. Looking up the rest from reference TRBV14 and TRBJ2-7 gives the full variable domain: EAGVTQFPSHSVIEKGQTVTLRCDPISGHDNLYWYRRVMGKEIKFLLHFVKESKQDESGMPNNRFLAERTGGTYSTLKVQPAELEDSGVYFCASSQGPGYEQYFGPGTRLTVT.

This clonotype was detected only a few times. CDR3 residues: CASSKPGSQETQYF. The DNA of the CDR3 is TGTGCCAGCAGTAAACCAGGGAGCCAAGAGACCCAGTACTTC. The V call is TRBV28, the J call TRBJ2-5, with D perhaps given as TRBD1 or TRBD2 (5 bases each). The germline V gene encodes CDR1 MDHEN and CDR2 SYDVKM. This CDR3 has 14 residues. V lost 5 bases and J lost 1, with 11 bases in between.

This chain links TRBV28 with TRBJ2-2; 8 bases are a match to TRBD2. Looked up from germline, CDR1 is MDHEN and CDR2 is SYDVKM. The CDR3 loop spans 16 amino acids. V lost 6 bases and J lost 0; bases outside the gene matches: 6. DNA for the CDR3: TGTGCCAGCAGGTCGGGGGGGACGACGAACACCGGGGAGCTGTTTTTT. Translating it yields CASRSGGTTNTGELFF. The variable domain in full, with the rest retrieved from reference TRBV28 and TRBJ2-2, is DVKVTQSSRYLVKRTGEKVFLECVQDMDHENMFWYRQDPGLGLRLIYFSYDVKMKEKGDIPEGYSVSREKKERFSLILESASTNQTSMYLCASRSGGTTNTGELFFGEGSRLTVL.

Comments on this clonotype: Germline is not matched at one junction end, which may reflect a read error. V is TRBV4-3 and J is TRBJ2-1; 12 bases line up with TRBD2. This CDR3 has 19 amino acids. Germline V gene lookup returns CDR1 LGHNA and CDR2 YSLEER. The CDR3 here is CAGSQELAGGPGSYNEQFF. CDR3 DNA: TGCGCCGGCAGCCAAGAACTAGCGGGAGGCCCCGGGTCCTACAATGAGCAGTTCTTC.

This clonotype was picked up a small number of times. This sequence joins TRBV20-1 and TRBJ2-1; TRBD2 aligns across 13 bases. The V segment lost 3 bases and the J segment 1 base; nucleotides outside the gene matches: 3. The CDR3 runs to 16 residues. The germline V gene encodes CDR1 DFQATT and CDR2 SNEGSKA (reference sequence). In DNA form, the CDR3 reads TGCAGTGCTAGGAAGACTAGCGGGGGGTCCTACAATGAGCAGTTCTTC. This encodes CSARKTSGGSYNEQFF.

V usage is TRBV9 and J usage is TRBJ2-7; TRBD1 might be the D (5 bases). The germline V gene has CDR1 SGDLS and CDR2 YYNGEE. The V and J ends lost 0 bases and 2 bases respectively, with 9 bases between them. The CDR3 is 14 amino acids. CDR3 DNA: TGTGCCAGCAGCGTAGAGACAGCCCCCTACGAGCAGTACTTC. It yields the protein CASSVETAPYEQYF.

This clonotype was found a few times. J is TRBJ2-3 and V is TRBV21-1; the listed D gene, TRBD1, was not tested against the DNA. TRBV21-1 is flagged as a pseudogene. The length of the CDR3 is 19 residues. The CDR3: CASSKGVGGWVFDTDTQYF. CDR3 DNA sequence: TGTGCCAGCAGCAAAGGGGTAGGGGGCTGGGTGTTCGATACAGATACGCAGTATTTT.

This chain uses TRBV5-1 with TRBJ2-5; D perhaps matches TRBD2 (5 bases). The DNA end is more similar to TRBJ2-7, so the J call may be wrong. Germline V gene data show CDR1 as SGHRS and CDR2 as YFSETQ. CDR3 size: 15 residues. The CDR3 region is CASSLGDGVDGEQYF. DNA for the CDR3: TGCGCCAGCAGCTTAGGCGACGGGGTGGATGGCGAGCAGTACTTC.

This clonotype was picked up a small number of times. The rearrangement uses TRBV19 and TRBJ2-3; 13 bases are a match to TRBD2. V lost 4 bases to trimming and J lost 7 bases; unmatched junction nucleotides: 5. The CDR3 contains 15 residues. Germline loops: CDR1 LNHDA, CDR2 SQIVND (reference sequence). CDR3 in amino acids: CASSTGTSGVNTQYF. As DNA, the CDR3 is TGTGCCAGTAGTACAGGGACTAGCGGGGTTAATACGCAGTATTTT.

This clonotype was seen a handful of times. The V call is TRBV20-1, the J call TRBJ2-1; maybe TRBD1 (6 bases). The CDR3 consists of 13 residues. The germline V gene encodes CDR1 DFQATT and CDR2 SNEGSKA (reference sequence). Trimming removed 3 bases at V and 9 bases at J, with 15 bases between. DNA of the CDR3: TGCAGTGCTAGGTCGGGGAGAGGGGGTGAGCAGTTCTTC. Residues: CSARSGRGGEQFF.

This clonotype was observed a few times. The chain carries TRBV10-3 and TRBJ2-7, with D possibly matching TRBD1 (6 bases). Germline loops: CDR1 ENHRY, CDR2 SYGVKD. V shed 8 bases and J shed 0 bases, with 17 bases lying between them. The CDR3 has 15 amino acids. This CDR3 is CAISSPQQGSYEQYF. CDR3 in DNA: TGTGCCATCTCCTCACCCCAACAGGGCTCCTACGAGCAGTACTTC.

The rearrangement links TRBV11-1 to TRBJ2-7; the D gene is possibly TRBD1 (5 bases). V shed 5 bases and J shed 0 bases, with 17 bases lying between them. Per the germline V gene, CDR1 is SGHAT and CDR2 is FQDESV (reference sequence). CDR3 length equals 16 residues. The CDR3 coding sequence is TGTGCCAGCAGCCCCGACAGTGTCAGGCCCTCCTACGAGCAGTACTTC. Its protein product is CASSPDSVRPSYEQYF.

At least ten counts were recorded for this clonotype. The chain has TRBV28 and TRBJ2-7; D is undetermined. The CDR3 runs to 12 residues. V was trimmed by 3 bases and J by 4 bases, leaving 7 bases between them. Germline values: CDR1 MDHEN, CDR2 SYDVKM. CDR3 DNA: TGTGCCAGCAGTTTTAAAGGGTACGAGCAGTACTTC. This sequence encodes CASSFKGYEQYF.